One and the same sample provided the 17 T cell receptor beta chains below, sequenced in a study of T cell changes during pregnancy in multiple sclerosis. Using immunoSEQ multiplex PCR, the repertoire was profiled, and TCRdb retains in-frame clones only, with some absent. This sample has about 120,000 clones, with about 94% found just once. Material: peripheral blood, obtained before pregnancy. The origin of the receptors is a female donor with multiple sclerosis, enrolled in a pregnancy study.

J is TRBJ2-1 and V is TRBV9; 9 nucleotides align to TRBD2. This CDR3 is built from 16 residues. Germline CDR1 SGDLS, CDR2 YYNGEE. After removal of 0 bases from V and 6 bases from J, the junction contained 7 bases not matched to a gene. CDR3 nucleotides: TGTGCCAGCAGCGTAGGTGGCGGGGGGGTAATCAATGAGCAGTTCTTC. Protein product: CASSVGGGGVINEQFF.

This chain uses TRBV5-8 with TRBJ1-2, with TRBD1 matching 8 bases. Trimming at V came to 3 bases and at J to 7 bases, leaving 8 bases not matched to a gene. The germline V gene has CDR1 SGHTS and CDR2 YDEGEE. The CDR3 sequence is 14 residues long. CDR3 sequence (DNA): TGTGCCAGCAGCTACCTCAGGGGGCCGGGTGGCTACACCTTC. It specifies CASSYLRGPGGYTF. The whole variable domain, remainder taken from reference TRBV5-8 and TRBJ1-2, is EAGVTQSPTHLIKTRGQQATLRCSPISGHTSVYWYQQALGLGLQFLLWYDEGEERNRGNFPPRFSGRQFPNYSSELNVNALELEDSALYLCASSYLRGPGGYTFGSGTRLTVV.

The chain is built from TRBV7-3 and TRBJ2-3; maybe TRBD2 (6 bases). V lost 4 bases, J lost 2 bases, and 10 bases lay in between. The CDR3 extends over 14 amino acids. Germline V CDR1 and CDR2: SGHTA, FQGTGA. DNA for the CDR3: TGTGCCAGCAGCTCGGGCGGGGCCACAGATACGCAGTATTTT. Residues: CASSSGGATDTQYF.

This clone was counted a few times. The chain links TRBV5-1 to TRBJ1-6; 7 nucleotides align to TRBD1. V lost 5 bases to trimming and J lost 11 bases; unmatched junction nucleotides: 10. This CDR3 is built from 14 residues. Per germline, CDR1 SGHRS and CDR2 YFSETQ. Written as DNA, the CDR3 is TGCGCCAGCAGGGATACAGGGGTCAGGGCACCCCTCCACTTT. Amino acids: CASRDTGVRAPLHF. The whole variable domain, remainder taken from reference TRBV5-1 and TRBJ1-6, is KAGVTQTPRYLIKTRGQQVTLSCSPISGHRSVSWYQQTPGQGLQFLFEYFSETQRNKGNFPGRFSGRQFSNSRSEMNVSTLELGDSALYLCASRDTGVRAPLHFGNGTRLTVT.

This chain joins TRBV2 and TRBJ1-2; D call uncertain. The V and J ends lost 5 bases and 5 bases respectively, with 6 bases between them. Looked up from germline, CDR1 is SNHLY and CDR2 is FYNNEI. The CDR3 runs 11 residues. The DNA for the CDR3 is TGTGCCAGCAGTTGGAGGTATGGCTACACCTTC. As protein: CASSWRYGYTF.

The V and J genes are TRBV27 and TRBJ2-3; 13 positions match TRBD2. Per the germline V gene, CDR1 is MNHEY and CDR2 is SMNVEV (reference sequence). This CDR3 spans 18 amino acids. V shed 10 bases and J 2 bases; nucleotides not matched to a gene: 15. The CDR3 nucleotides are TGTGCCACCAAGGATTTAGCGGGACTAGCGGGGTACACAGATACGCAGTATTTT. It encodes CATKDLAGLAGYTDTQYF.

The CDR3 region has the DNA TGTGCCATCAGTGAAGGCCCGACTAGCTCTACTAGTTATGAGCAGTTCTTC. Amino acids: CAISEGPTSSTSYEQFF. This chain links TRBV10-3 with TRBJ2-1; TRBD2 matches 7 bases. CDR1 is ENHRY and CDR2 is SYGVKD in the germline V gene. The CDR3 sequence is 17 residues long. The trim removed 3 bases at V and 8 bases at J, leaving 16 bases unmatched.

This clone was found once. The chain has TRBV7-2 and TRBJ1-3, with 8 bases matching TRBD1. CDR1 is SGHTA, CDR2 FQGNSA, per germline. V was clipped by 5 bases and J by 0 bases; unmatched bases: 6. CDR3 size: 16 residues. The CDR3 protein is CASSRDRPRSGNTIYF. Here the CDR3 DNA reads TGTGCCAGCAGCCGGGACAGGCCCCGCTCTGGAAACACCATATATTTT.

CDR3 protein: CASSSDRLNTEAFF. The CDR3 DNA sequence: TGTGCCAGCAGCTCTGACAGGTTGAACACTGAAGCTTTCTTT. The V and J genes are TRBV6-1 and TRBJ1-1; the D gene is possibly TRBD1 (6 bases). This CDR3 has 14 residues. V was shortened by 6 bases and J by 0 bases, with 11 bases between the two germline ends. Germline V lookup: CDR1 MNHNS, CDR2 SASEGT.

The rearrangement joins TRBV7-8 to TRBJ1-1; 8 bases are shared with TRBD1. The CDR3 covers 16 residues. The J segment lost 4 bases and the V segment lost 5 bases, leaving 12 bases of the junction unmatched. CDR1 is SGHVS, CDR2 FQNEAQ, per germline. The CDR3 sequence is CASSPDRGKGGTEAFF. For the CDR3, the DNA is TGTGCCAGCAGCCCTGACAGGGGAAAAGGTGGCACTGAAGCTTTCTTT.

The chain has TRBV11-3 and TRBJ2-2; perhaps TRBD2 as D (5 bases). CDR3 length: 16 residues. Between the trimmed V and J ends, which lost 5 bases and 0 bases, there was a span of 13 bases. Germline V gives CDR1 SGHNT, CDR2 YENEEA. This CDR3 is CASSDRRAPNTGELFF. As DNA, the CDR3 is TGTGCCAGCAGCGACCGGCGGGCGCCGAACACCGGGGAGCTGTTTTTT.

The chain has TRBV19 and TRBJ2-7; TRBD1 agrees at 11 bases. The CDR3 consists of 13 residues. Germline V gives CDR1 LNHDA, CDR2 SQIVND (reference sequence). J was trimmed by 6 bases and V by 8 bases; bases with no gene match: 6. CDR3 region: CASGTGGGTEQYF. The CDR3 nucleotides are TGTGCCAGTGGGACAGGGGGAGGGACCGAGCAGTACTTC.

CDR3 DNA sequence: TGTGCCAGCAGCCTGTTTTCGGGTGCCACTAGCACAGATACGCAGTATTTT. Amino acid sequence: CASSLFSGATSTDTQYF. This chain links TRBV5-4 with TRBJ2-3; D is unresolved. Trimming left V 4 bases short and J 0 bases short, with 18 bases between. Germline CDR1 is SGHNT and CDR2 is YYREEE (reference sequence). The CDR3 length is 17 residues.

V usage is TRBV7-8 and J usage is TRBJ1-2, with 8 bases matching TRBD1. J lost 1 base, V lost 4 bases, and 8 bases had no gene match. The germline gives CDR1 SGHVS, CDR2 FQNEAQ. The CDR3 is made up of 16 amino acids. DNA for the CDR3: TGTGCCAGCAGCTATAGGGCGGGACAGGATAACTATGGCTACACCTTC. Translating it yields CASSYRAGQDNYGYTF.

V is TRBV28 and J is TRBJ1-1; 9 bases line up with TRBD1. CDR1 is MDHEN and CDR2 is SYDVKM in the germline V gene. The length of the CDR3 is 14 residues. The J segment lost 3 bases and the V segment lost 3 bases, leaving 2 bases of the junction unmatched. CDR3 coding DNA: TGTGCCAGCAGTTTGACAGGGGGTGACACTGAAGCTTTCTTT. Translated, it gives CASSLTGGDTEAFF.

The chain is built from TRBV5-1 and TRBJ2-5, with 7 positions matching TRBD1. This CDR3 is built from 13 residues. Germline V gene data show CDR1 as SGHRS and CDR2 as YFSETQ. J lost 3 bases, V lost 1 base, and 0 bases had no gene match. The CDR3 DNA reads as TGCGCCAGCAGCTTGCAGGGGGAAGAGACCCAGTACTTC. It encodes CASSLQGEETQYF.

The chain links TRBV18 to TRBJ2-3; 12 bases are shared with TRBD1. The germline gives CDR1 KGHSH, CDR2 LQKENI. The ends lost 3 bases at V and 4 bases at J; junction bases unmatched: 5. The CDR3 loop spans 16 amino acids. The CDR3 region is CASSPGTGGSSDTQYF. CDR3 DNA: TGTGCCAGCTCACCGGGGACAGGGGGCAGTTCAGATACGCAGTATTTT.